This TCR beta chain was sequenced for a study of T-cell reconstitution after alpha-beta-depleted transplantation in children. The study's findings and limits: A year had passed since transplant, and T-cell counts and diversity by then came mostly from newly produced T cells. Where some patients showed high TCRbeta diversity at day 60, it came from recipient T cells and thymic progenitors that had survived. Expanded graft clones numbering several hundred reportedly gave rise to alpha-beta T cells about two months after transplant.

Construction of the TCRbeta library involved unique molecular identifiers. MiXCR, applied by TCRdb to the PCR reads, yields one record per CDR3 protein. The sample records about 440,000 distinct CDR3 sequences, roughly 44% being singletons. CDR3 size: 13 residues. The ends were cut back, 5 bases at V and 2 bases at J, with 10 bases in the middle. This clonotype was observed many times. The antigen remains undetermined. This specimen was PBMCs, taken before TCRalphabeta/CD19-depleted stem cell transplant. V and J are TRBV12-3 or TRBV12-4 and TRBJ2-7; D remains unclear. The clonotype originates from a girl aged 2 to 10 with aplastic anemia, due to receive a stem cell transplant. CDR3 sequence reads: CASSGQATYEQYF. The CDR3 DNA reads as TGTGCCAGCAGTGGGCAGGCCACCTACGAGCAGTACTTC.